This T cell receptor beta chain was observed in a study of blood T cells in healthy people across ages (dated by TCRdb to 2013 to 2016). For context, the study as a whole: In model experiments, template switching captured roughly one uniquely barcoded TCR beta cDNA molecule for every two T cells. Age-related changes in TCR beta repertoire diversity were measured in the study by deep sequencing normalized with unique cDNA molecular identifiers. The donors were divided into four age groups: young (average approximately 16 years), middle-aged (approximately 42), aged (about 61) and long-lived (around 87). To avoid experimental bias, donors of different ages were randomly spread across the sequencing lanes. The study analyzed two additional independent replicas of 1 million unique cDNA reads from the same blood draw for two donors, one aged 18 to 30 and one aged 80 or older. The paper's findings and limits, for the study overall: Donor CMV infection status was unknown, potentially confounding age-related changes in expanded clonotypes. Total diversity estimates from one million sequenced T cells were considered lower bounds and underestimates. As age increased, observed TCR beta diversity per million T cells dropped in a roughly linear way, and a significant reduction was already evident by age 40. The percentage of naive T cells measured by flow cytometry correlated strongly with observed TCR beta diversity. Compared with the aged group, more naive CD4+ T cells, fewer expanded clones and increased TCR diversity were shown by the long-lived group, suggesting age selection. Bulk unsorted PBMC profiling prevented conclusive comparison of naive and antigen-experienced compartments.

The CDR3 has 16 amino acids, counting the end cysteine and phenylalanine. The entry retains the CDR3 DNA only, 48 bases that are in frame from base 1. V sheds 6 bases and J sheds 6 bases, leaving 21 bases between their ends. According to the germline V gene, CDR1 reads MDHEN and CDR2 reads SYDVKM. Library prep was done by 5' RACE. The instrument given in TCRdb is Illumina HiSeq 2500. A second PCR of 7 to 11 cycles was performed with a sample-barcoded 5' primer and a J-beta primer mix. A template-switch 5' adaptor carrying 12 random nucleotides introduced a unique molecular identifier onto each TCR beta cDNA molecule. Each sample yielded at least 2.5 million CDR3-containing paired-end reads. First-strand cDNA synthesis was performed from all RNA using the Mint cDNA synthesis kit, with priming by a TRBC-specific oligonucleotide. All cDNA was treated with uracil-DNA glycosylase and then went through a first 18-cycle PCR with the universal primers M1SS and BC2_uni_R. The paper's processing steps were these. Each sample was normalized by randomly selecting 1 million high-quality reads, each carrying a distinct molecular identifier. Reads with shared molecular identifiers were discarded instead of being binned into consensus sequences. CDR3 identification, clonotype clustering and error correction used MiTCR with a Q25 quality threshold and the strictest error-elimination algorithm. A nonparametric unseen species model using Euler transformation provided a lower-bound estimate of total TCR beta diversity. TCRdb reran the public reads through fastp at Q25 and MiXCR, keeping productive beta chains. When rows share a CDR3 protein, they turn into one entry using the most common DNA and genes. These V and J calls derive from TCRdb rather than the authors' analysis. Within this sample are nearly 1 million distinct CDR3 sequences, with about 53% of them counted one time only. The ten top clones hold roughly 23% of the sample.

Worth noting for this clonotype: It lacks a known antigen. No qualities accompany the bases; no much larger clone lies one base away.

The donors were roughly 39 Caucasian individuals from Russia, aged roughly 6 to 100 years, who were systemically healthy. Around 10 milliliters of peripheral blood were collected from each donor into EDTA-treated Vacutainer tubes. Ficoll-Paque density-gradient centrifugation was used to isolate PBMCs, with at least 7 million per sample. Trizol reagent was used to extract total RNA from PBMCs, with at least 6 micrograms per sample. For every donor, an aliquot of PBMCs went through flow cytometry to measure the percentages of naive CD45RAhigh/CD27high T cells. Sequences were obtained from blood. The rearranged chain carries TRBV28 and TRBJ1-5, with no D gene named confidently. The TCR originated in a woman aged 60 to 75 in good health. The sequence in DNA is TGTGCCAGCAGCAGTAGTACCGCGGTCGGCGGTCAGCCCCAGCATTTT. It is translated as CASSSSTAVGGQPQHF.